The following is a T cell receptor beta chain sequence with its context. Which antigen it targets is not known. One base away there is no much larger clone; base qualities are not given. This record belongs to a study of T cell responses to AZD1222 COVID-19 vaccine (dated by TCRdb to about 2021). General notes on the study: Because spike-specific TCR depth and breadth did not differ between the two schedules, AZD1222 recipients who got a second dose at roughly 4 weeks were pooled with those who got a second dose at roughly 12 weeks. TCR sequencing was performed for some 250 trial participants, of whom approximately 200 were given two doses of AZD1222 and about 25 were given two doses of MenACWY control vaccine. Trial participants were enrolled by age into 18-55, 56-69 and 70-plus year subgroups, with about 150, 27 and 61 TCR-sequenced participants respectively. Broader findings and caveats from the paper: Epitopes outside the regions mutated in the B.1.351 and B.1.1.7 variants were reportedly recognized by nearly half of the unique spike-specific TCRs. The vaccine-associated CD4 TCRs covered the entire spike protein, and the dominant responses fell in regions 160-218 and 743-854. Conclusions about previously exposed vaccinees are limited, since just six AZD1222 recipients were seropositive for SARS-CoV-2 at baseline. Because no day 14 peak-response samples were available, repertoires were characterized only after the peak T cell response. Spike-specific TCR breadth and depth rose significantly after two AZD1222 doses compared with day 0 and with MenACWY recipients. Most participants were white British and females outnumbered males, and the authors suggested that clonal diversity may have been underestimated. The 56-69-year group was small, and its depth increase did not reach significance, likely because of low power.

The CDR3 regions of human TCRbeta chains were subjected to immunosequencing. The study's processing was this. Repertoire TCRs were matched against a reference library of SARS-CoV-2-specific TCRs generated with the MIRA antigen-specificity platform. Breadth was defined as the fraction of unique TCRs that were SARS-CoV-2-associated, and depth was defined as the fraction of total T cells that were SARS-CoV-2-associated. Using the MIRA data, every spike-specific TCR was mapped to the spike region that the TCR reacted to and assigned to either a CD4 or a CD8 class. Log10-transformed breadth and depth values were compared by one-way ANOVA with Sidak's multiple comparisons tests. TCRdb provides this immuneACCESS table in a form limited to in-frame rearrangements. Some clones are lacking; in checked studies, under half of them reflect an unresolved V gene, and why the rest are absent is not known. V, J and clone size reflect that table, while D and trimming were determined from the DNA. The sample includes 84,000 or so clones, with roughly 90% observed a single time. 2.5% to 3.5% of the sample is in the top ten clones.

The sample's time point label, in plain terms: baseline before first vaccination. Vaccinee samples were obtained from the UK trials COV001 and COV002, which included a single-blind randomized controlled phase 2/3 trial of AZD1222 (ChAdOx1 nCoV-19) in healthy adults. For TCRbeta chain sequencing, PBMC samples were collected from trial participants at day 0 and at day 28 after the second dose. The germline V gene encodes CDR1 LNHDA and CDR2 SQIVND (reference sequence). The CDR3 measures 15 amino acids from cysteine to phenylalanine. The DNA shown is the 45-base CDR3, in frame from base 1. V has 7 bases trimmed and J has 4 bases trimmed; junction bases matching no gene number 8.

This receptor chain uses TRBV19 and TRBJ2-1; TRBD2 matches 9 bases in the middle. The sequencing here drew on peripheral blood, taken on day 0 of AZD1222 vaccination. The clonotype comes from an adult in good health. Read as DNA, the sequence is TGTGCCAGTAAGGAAGGTAGCGGGAGTTACAATGAGCAGTTCTTC. Its protein reads: CASKEGSGSYNEQFF.